This T cell receptor (beta chain) was recorded in a study of control samples from healthy donors and cancer patients. Clones were sequenced by immunoSEQ multiplex PCR, and TCRdb holds only the in-frame ones, with some missing. This sample carries fewer than 90,000 clones, 75% to 90% of them seen once, and the ten largest clones take roughly 28%. Trimming cost V 7 bases and J 8 bases; bases outside gene matches: 6. The CDR3 runs to 14 residues. CDR1 LNHDA and CDR2 SQIVND come from the germline V gene (reference sequence). This TCR was recovered from a man aged 50-59 years in good health. The chain couples TRBV19 to TRBJ1-6, with TRBD1 matching over 9 bases. The specimen was blood. CDR3 loop: CASKQTGGDSPLHF. CDR3 nucleotide sequence: TGTGCCAGTAAACAGACAGGGGGGGATTCACCCCTCCACTTT.